Following are 18 T cell receptor beta chains from one sample sequenced in a study of blood T cell repertoires in COVID-19. Method: immunoSEQ multiplex PCR; TCRdb's copy keeps in-frame clones and lacks some. The sample comprises about 140,000 clones, roughly 84% of which are singletons, and about 5.1% rests with the top ten. Material: peripheral blood. Receptors were obtained from a human donor in a cohort sampled during active COVID-19.

This clone came up once. V usage is TRBV5-1 and J usage is TRBJ2-5; TRBD2 matches 8 bases. The germline V gene encodes CDR1 SGHRS and CDR2 YFSETQ. The J segment lost 5 bases and the V segment lost 0 bases, leaving 3 bases of the junction unmatched. There are 14 residues in the CDR3. The CDR3 bases are TGCGCCAGCAGCTTGGTGTCTAGCGGGGAGACCCAGTACTTC. Translated: CASSLVSSGETQYF.

The gene calls are TRBV3-1 (or the pseudogene TRBV3-2) and TRBJ1-5; no clear D gene. V shed 4 bases and J shed 8 bases, with 15 bases lying between them. CDR1 is LGHDT and CDR2 is YNNKEL in the germline V gene (reference sequence). CDR3 length: 14 residues. The CDR3 is CASSPSLGREPQHF. In DNA, the CDR3 is TGTGCCAGCAGCCCTTCATTGGGGAGGGAGCCCCAGCATTTT.

This chain uses TRBV30 with TRBJ2-1, with 10 bases that match TRBD2. The CDR3 extends over 18 amino acids. Germline values: CDR1 GTSNPN, CDR2 SVGIG (reference sequence). The V and J ends lost 0 bases and 0 bases, in that order; junction bases with no gene match: 8. The CDR3 DNA reads TGTGCCTGGAGTGTAGATTCGGCTAGCGGGAGCTCCTACAATGAGCAGTTCTTC. It is translated as CAWSVDSASGSSYNEQFF.

The rearrangement uses TRBV11-2 and TRBJ1-2; a possible D gene is TRBD1 (6 bases). V lost 5 bases, J lost 3 bases, and 16 bases lay in between. In germline, CDR1 is SGHAT, CDR2 FQNNGV. The CDR3 sequence is 15 residues long. CDR3 nucleotides: TGTGCCAGCAGCGATTCCCACCAGGGGTACTATGGCTACACCTTC. It is translated as CASSDSHQGYYGYTF.

The chain joins TRBV28 to TRBJ2-7; tentative D call: TRBD1 (6 bases). The V end lost 5 bases, the J end lost 0 bases, and 14 bases lay between the germline ends. CDR3 length: 15 amino acids. In germline, CDR1 is MDHEN, CDR2 SYDVKM. The CDR3 loop is CASSLQGPSSYEQYF. CDR3 sequence (DNA): TGTGCCAGCAGTCTTCAGGGGCCCTCCTCCTACGAGCAGTACTTC.

This clone showed up just a few times. This rearrangement joins TRBV2 to TRBJ1-5; 8 bases are a match to TRBD1. J was trimmed by 4 bases and V by 5 bases; bases with no gene match: 4. Germline CDR1 reads SNHLY; CDR2 reads FYNNEI. This CDR3 contains 14 residues. The CDR3 region has the DNA TGTGCCAGCAGTCGTACAGGGGGAAATCAGCCCCAGCATTTT. Its protein is CASSRTGGNQPQHF.

The rearrangement links TRBV5-1 to TRBJ2-2; D perhaps matches TRBD2 (5 bases). This CDR3 has 14 residues. V shed 10 bases and J shed 0 bases, with 13 bases lying between them. CDR1 and CDR2 (germline): SGHRS, YFSETQ. The CDR3 reads CASKSGTNTGELFF. DNA of the CDR3: TGCGCCTCTAAGTCGGGGACGAACACCGGGGAGCTGTTTTTT.

The J gene is TRBJ2-3, the V gene TRBV4-1; D may be TRBD2 (7 bases). The CDR3 has 16 residues. Trimming removed 5 bases from V and 3 bases from J, with 18 bases in between. Germline CDR1 reads MGHRA; CDR2 reads YSYEKL. Written as DNA, the CDR3 is TGCGCCAGCAGCTACAGGGAGGGGGATACAACAGATACGCAGTATTTT. Encoded protein: CASSYREGDTTDTQYF.

This clone occurred once. This chain joins TRBV27 and TRBJ1-2; TRBD1 agrees at 9 bases. The germline V gene encodes CDR1 MNHEY and CDR2 SMNVEV (reference sequence). V trimming: 4 bases; J trimming: 7 bases; junction bases outside the gene matches: 16. CDR3 length: 17 residues. CDR3 DNA sequence: TGTGCCAGCAGTTCAGCGAGGGGACAGGGTTTTTCCGGTGGCTACACCTTC. Its translation is CASSSARGQGFSGGYTF.

This chain uses TRBV11-2 with TRBJ1-1, with 8 positions matching TRBD1. The V segment lost 4 bases and the J segment 1 base; nucleotides outside the gene matches: 14. The germline V gene encodes CDR1 SGHAT and CDR2 FQNNGV. The CDR3 extends over 18 amino acids. This chain's CDR3 is CASSSARGDRQANTEAFF. DNA of the CDR3: TGTGCCAGCAGCTCGGCCAGGGGGGACAGGCAAGCGAACACTGAAGCTTTCTTT.

The V gene is TRBV2, the J gene TRBJ1-2; no clear D. This CDR3 has 12 amino acids. The germline V gene has CDR1 SNHLY and CDR2 FYNNEI. Trimming removed 4 bases from V and 3 bases from J, with 6 bases in between. The CDR3 loop is CASSVSDYGYTF. The DNA of the CDR3 is TGTGCCAGCAGTGTTTCGGACTATGGCTACACCTTC.

The chain combines TRBV30 with TRBJ1-4, with a possible D match to TRBD1 (5 bases). The V gene lost 3 bases and the J gene lost 3 bases, with 11 bases spanning the gap. CDR1 is GTSNPN, CDR2 SVGIG, per germline (reference sequence). The CDR3 covers 14 residues. The CDR3 coding sequence is TGTGCCTGGAGCAGGGAGGGTGCTAATGAAAAACTGTTTTTT. Residues: CAWSREGANEKLFF.

The V gene is TRBV6-5, the J gene TRBJ1-4; unclear D gene. Trimming stripped 6 bases from V and 4 bases from J, with 12 bases between. CDR1 and CDR2 (germline): MNHEY, SVGAGI. CDR3 size: 14 residues. The CDR3 region has the DNA TGTGCCAGCAGCGGACTCCGGGGTAATGAAAAACTGTTTTTT. Its translation is CASSGLRGNEKLFF.

This sequence joins TRBV19 and TRBJ2-1; 10 nucleotides match TRBD2. Unmatched junction bases numbered 7, after V lost 3 bases and J lost 8 bases. The CDR3 contains 15 residues. Germline CDR1 and CDR2: LNHDA and SQIVND (reference sequence). The DNA for the CDR3 is TGTGCCAGTAGTATGAGCCTAGCGGGAGTATATGAGCAGTTCTTC. Translated, it gives CASSMSLAGVYEQFF.

In nucleotides, the CDR3 is TGCAGTGCTAGACAGGCGGAAAAACTGTTTTTT. Residues: CSARQAEKLFF. The rearrangement links TRBV20-1 to TRBJ1-4; D unclear. This CDR3 has 11 amino acids. CDR1 is DFQATT and CDR2 is SNEGSKA in the germline V gene (reference sequence). V gave up 2 bases and J gave up 8 bases, with 6 bases separating them.

This chain links TRBV2 with TRBJ1-5; TRBD1 aligns across 9 bases. V shed 6 bases and J 4 bases; nucleotides not matched to a gene: 4. The CDR3 is 14 amino acids. Germline CDR1 and CDR2: SNHLY and FYNNEI. The CDR3 here is CASSGTGPNQPQHF. Written as DNA, the CDR3 is TGTGCCAGCAGCGGGACAGGGCCAAATCAGCCCCAGCATTTT.

This chain connects TRBV6-5 to TRBJ2-3; 13 bases align to TRBD2. CDR3 length equals 16 residues. Germline loops: CDR1 MNHEY, CDR2 SVGAGI. Losses at the gene ends were 4 bases for V and 2 bases for J; bases not matched to a gene: 3. The CDR3 nucleotides read TGTGCCAGCAGTTTGACTAGCGGGGGGATCACAGATACGCAGTATTTT. Protein product: CASSLTSGGITDTQYF.

The CDR3 coding sequence is TGTGCCACCAGTGATCCCGGGACAGGATATGGCTACACCTTC. The encoded protein is CATSDPGTGYGYTF. The chain is built from TRBV24-1 and TRBJ1-2, with 8 positions matching TRBD1. V dropped 3 bases and J dropped 5; count of bases not matched to a gene: 4. Per germline, CDR1 KGHDR and CDR2 SFDVKD. This CDR3 has 14 amino acids.